The clone carrying this T cell receptor beta chain has just a few counts. MiXCR, run by TCRdb on the 5' RACE reads, gives a single entry per CDR3 protein. Among about 67,000 distinct CDR3 sequences, about 16% were seen once, and the ten largest hold approximately 6%. The data are from a study of HIV-infected patients and healthy controls. Sample: CD4+ T cells from blood. The source is a human donor in good health.

The CDR3 here is CASDRSNTEAFF. The CDR3 DNA reads as TGTGCCAGCGACAGGTCGAACACTGAAGCTTTCTTT. The chain has TRBV28 and TRBJ1-1; tentative D call: TRBD1 (6 bases). Germline lookup yields CDR1 MDHEN and CDR2 SYDVKM. The CDR3 length is 12 residues. The V and J ends lost 8 bases and 1 base respectively, with 8 bases between them.